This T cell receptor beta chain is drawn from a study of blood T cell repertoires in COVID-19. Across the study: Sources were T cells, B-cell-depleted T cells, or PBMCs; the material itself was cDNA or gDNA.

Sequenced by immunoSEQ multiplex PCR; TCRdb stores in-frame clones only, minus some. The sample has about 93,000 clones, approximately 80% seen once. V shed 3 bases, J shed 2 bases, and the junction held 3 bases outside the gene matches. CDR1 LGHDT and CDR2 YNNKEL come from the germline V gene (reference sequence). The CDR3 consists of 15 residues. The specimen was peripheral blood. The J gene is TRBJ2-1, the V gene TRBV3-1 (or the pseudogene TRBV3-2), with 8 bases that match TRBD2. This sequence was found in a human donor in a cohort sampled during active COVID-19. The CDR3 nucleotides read TGTGCCAGCAGCCACGCGGGAGGCCCCTACAATGAGCAGTTCTTC. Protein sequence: CASSHAGGPYNEQFF.